These 3 T cell receptor beta chains came from one sample sequenced in a study of blood T cell repertoires in COVID-19. Profiling relied on immunoSEQ multiplex PCR, and the TCRdb table lists in-frame clones only, not all of them. Seen here are 200,000 to 300,000 clones, roughly 90% observed once, and the top ten hold nearly 2%. The sequenced sample was peripheral blood. The receptors originated from a man aged 25 to 40 with active or convalescent COVID-19.

The CDR3 sequence is CATSEGGLGNQPQHF. The CDR3 nucleotides are TGTGCCACCAGTGAAGGGGGCCTCGGCAATCAGCCCCAGCATTTT. The rearrangement links TRBV24-1 to TRBJ1-5; TRBD1 matches 7 bases. Germline values: CDR1 KGHDR, CDR2 SFDVKD. The CDR3 has 15 residues. V was clipped by 4 bases and J by 2 bases; unmatched bases: 4.

The CDR3 sequence: CASSLGTGSGELFF. The CDR3, as DNA: TGCGCCAGCAGCTTGGGGACAGGGTCCGGGGAGCTGTTTTTT. The chain is built from TRBV5-1 and TRBJ2-2; 8 nucleotides align to TRBD1. Per the germline V gene, CDR1 is SGHRS and CDR2 is YFSETQ. CDR3 length: 14 amino acids. Trimming at V came to 0 bases and at J to 6 bases, leaving 1 base not matched to a gene.

V gene TRBV7-2 combines with J gene TRBJ1-1; possibly TRBD1 for D (6 bases). Germline-derived CDR1 and CDR2 are SGHTA and FQGNSA. CDR3 length: 14 residues. V was shortened by 4 bases and J by 1 base, with 10 bases between the two germline ends. For the CDR3, the DNA is TGTGCCAGCAGCTCACTGGACAGGAACACTGAAGCTTTCTTT. This sequence encodes CASSSLDRNTEAFF.